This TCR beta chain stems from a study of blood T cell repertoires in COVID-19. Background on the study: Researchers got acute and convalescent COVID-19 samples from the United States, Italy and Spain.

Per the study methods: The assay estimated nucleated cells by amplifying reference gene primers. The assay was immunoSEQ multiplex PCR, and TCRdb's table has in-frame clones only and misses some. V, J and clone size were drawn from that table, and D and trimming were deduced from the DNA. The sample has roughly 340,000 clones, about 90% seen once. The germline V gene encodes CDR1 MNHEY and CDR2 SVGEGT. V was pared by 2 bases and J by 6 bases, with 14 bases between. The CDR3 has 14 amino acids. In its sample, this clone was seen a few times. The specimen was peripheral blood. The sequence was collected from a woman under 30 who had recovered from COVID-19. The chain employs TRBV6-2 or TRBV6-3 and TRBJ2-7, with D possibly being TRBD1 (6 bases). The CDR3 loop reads CASSYALPGAEQYV. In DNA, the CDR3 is TGTGCCAGCAGTTACGCCCTCCCAGGGGCCGAGCAGTACGTC.